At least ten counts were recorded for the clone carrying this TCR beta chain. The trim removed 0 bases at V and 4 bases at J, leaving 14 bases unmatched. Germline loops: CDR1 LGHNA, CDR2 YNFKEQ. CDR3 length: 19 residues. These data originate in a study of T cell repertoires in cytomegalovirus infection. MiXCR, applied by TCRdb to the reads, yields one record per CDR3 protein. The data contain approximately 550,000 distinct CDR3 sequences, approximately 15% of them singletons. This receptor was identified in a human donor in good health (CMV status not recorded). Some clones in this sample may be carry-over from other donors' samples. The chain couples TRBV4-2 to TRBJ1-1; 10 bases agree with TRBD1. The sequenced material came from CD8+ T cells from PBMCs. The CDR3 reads CASSQEPVVTGGEGTEAFF. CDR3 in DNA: TGTGCCAGCAGCCAAGAACCCGTAGTGACAGGGGGCGAGGGCACTGAAGCTTTCTTT.